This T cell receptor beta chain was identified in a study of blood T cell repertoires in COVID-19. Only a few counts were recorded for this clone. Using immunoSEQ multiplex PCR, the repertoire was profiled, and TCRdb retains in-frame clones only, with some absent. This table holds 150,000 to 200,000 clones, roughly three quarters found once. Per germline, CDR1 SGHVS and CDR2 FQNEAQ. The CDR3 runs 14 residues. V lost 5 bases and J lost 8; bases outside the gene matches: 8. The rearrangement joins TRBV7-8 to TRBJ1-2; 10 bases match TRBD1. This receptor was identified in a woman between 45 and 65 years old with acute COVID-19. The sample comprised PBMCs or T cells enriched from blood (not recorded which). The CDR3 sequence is CASSHRDRGGGYTF. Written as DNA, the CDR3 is TGTGCCAGCAGCCACCGGGACAGGGGAGGCGGCTACACCTTC. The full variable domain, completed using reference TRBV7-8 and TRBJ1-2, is GAGVSQSPRYKVAKRGQDVALRCDPISGHVSLFWYQQALGQGPEFLTYFQNEAQLDKSGLPSDRFFAERPEGSVSTLKIQRTQQEDSAVYLCASSHRDRGGGYTFGSGTRLTVV.